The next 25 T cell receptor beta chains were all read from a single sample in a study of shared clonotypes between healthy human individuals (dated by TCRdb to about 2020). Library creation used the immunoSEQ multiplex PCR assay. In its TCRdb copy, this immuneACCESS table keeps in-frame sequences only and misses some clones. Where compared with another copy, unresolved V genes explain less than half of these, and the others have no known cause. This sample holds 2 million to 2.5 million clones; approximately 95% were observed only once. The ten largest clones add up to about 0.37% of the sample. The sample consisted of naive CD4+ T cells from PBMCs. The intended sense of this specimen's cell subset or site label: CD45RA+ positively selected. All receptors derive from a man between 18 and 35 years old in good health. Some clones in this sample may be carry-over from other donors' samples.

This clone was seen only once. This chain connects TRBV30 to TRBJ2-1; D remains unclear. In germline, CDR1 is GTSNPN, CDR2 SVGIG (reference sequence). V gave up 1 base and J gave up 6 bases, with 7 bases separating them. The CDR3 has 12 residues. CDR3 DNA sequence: TGTGCCTGGAGTGGTGGAGTCAATGAGCAGTTCTTC. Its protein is CAWSGGVNEQFF.

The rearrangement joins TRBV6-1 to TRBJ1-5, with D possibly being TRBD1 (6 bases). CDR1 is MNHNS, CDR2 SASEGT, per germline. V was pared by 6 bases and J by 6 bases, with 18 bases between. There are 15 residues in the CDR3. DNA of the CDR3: TGTGCCAGCAGGCTCTCCCGGGGGGCGTTTCAGCCCCAGCATTTT. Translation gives CASRLSRGAFQPQHF.

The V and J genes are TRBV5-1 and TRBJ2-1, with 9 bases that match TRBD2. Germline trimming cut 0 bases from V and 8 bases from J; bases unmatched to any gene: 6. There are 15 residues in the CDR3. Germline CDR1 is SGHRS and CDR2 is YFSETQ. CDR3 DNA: TGCGCCAGCAGCTTGGCGTTAGCGGGAGTGGATGAGCAGTTCTTC. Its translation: CASSLALAGVDEQFF. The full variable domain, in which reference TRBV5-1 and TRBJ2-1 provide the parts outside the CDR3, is KAGVTQTPRYLIKTRGQQVTLSCSPISGHRSVSWYQQTPGQGLQFLFEYFSETQRNKGNFPGRFSGRQFSNSRSEMNVSTLELGDSALYLCASSLALAGVDEQFFGPGTRLTVL.

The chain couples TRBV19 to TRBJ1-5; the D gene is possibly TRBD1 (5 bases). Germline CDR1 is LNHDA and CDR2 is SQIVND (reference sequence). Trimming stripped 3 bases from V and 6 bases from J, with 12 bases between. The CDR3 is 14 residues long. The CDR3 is CASSMGPVGQPQHF. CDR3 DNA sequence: TGTGCCAGTAGTATGGGGCCGGTGGGTCAGCCCCAGCATTTT.

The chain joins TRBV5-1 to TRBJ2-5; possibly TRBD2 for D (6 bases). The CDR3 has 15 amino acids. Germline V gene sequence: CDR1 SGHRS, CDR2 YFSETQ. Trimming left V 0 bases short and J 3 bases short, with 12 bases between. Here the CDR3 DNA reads TGCGCCAGCAGCTTGGGAGCGGGCAGGGAAGAGACCCAGTACTTC. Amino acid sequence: CASSLGAGREETQYF.

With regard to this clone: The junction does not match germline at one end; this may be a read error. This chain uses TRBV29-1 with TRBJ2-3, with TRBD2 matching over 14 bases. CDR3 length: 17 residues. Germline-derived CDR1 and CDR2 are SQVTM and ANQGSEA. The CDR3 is CSVEGTSGSGGTDTQYF. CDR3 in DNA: TGCAGCGTGGAAGGGACTAGCGGGAGTGGAGGCACAGATACGCAGTATTTT.

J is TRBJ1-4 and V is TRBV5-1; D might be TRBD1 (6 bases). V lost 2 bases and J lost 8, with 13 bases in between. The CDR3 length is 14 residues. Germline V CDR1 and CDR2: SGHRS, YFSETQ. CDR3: CASSFPGAGEKLFF. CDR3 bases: TGCGCCAGCAGCTTCCCAGGGGCGGGGGAAAAACTGTTTTTT. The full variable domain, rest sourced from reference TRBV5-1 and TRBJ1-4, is KAGVTQTPRYLIKTRGQQVTLSCSPISGHRSVSWYQQTPGQGLQFLFEYFSETQRNKGNFPGRFSGRQFSNSRSEMNVSTLELGDSALYLCASSFPGAGEKLFFGSGTQLSVL.

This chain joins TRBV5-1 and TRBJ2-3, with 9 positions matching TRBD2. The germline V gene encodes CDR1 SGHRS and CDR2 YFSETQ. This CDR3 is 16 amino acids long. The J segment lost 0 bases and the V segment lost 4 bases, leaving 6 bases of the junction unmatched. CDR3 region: CASSPGLATSTDTQYF. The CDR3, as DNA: TGCGCCAGCAGCCCAGGACTAGCGACTAGCACAGATACGCAGTATTTT. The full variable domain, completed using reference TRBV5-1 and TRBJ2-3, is KAGVTQTPRYLIKTRGQQVTLSCSPISGHRSVSWYQQTPGQGLQFLFEYFSETQRNKGNFPGRFSGRQFSNSRSEMNVSTLELGDSALYLCASSPGLATSTDTQYFGPGTRLTVL.

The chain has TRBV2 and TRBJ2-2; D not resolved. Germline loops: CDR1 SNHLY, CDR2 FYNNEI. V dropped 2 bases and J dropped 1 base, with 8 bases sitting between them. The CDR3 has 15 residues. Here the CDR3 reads CASSEFGLNTGELFF. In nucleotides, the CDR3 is TGTGCCAGCAGTGAATTCGGCCTGAACACCGGGGAGCTGTTTTTT.

CDR3 residues: CASSGSSGSMNEQFF. The DNA for the CDR3 is TGTGCCAGCAGTGGGTCTAGCGGGAGCATGAATGAGCAGTTCTTC. J is TRBJ2-1 and V is TRBV6-1; 10 bases match TRBD2. This CDR3 comprises 15 residues. Unmatched junction bases numbered 7, after V lost 4 bases and J lost 7 bases. The germline CDR1 and CDR2 sequences are MNHNS and SASEGT.

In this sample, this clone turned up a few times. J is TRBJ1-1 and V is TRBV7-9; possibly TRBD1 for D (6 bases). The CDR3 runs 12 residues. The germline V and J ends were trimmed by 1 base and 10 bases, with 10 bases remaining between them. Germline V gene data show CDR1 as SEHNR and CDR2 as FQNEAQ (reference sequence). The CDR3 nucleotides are TGTGCCAGCAGCTTAGTACAGGGCGGAGCTTTCTTT. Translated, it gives CASSLVQGGAFF.

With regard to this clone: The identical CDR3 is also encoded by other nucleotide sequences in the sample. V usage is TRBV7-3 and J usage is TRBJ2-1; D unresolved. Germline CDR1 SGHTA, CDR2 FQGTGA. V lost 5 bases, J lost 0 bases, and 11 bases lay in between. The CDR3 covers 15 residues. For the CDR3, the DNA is TGTGCCAGCAGCCCGGACCGAAACTCCTACAATGAGCAGTTCTTC. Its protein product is CASSPDRNSYNEQFF.

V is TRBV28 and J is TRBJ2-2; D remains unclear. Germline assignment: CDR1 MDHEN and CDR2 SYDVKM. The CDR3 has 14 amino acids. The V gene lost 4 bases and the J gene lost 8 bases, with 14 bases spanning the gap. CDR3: CASSSYDPRGELFF. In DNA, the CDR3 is TGTGCCAGCAGTTCCTATGACCCGAGGGGGGAGCTGTTTTTT.

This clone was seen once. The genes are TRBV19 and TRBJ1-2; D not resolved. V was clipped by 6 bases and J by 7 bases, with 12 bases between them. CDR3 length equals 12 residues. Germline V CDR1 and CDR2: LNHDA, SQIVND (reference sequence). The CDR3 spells CASSGRRRGYTF. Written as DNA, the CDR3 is TGTGCCAGTAGCGGACGTAGGCGTGGCTACACCTTC.

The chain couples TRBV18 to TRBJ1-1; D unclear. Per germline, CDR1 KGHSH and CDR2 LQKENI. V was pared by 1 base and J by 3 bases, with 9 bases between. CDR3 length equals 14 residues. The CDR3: CASSPLPSDTEAFF. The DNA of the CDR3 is TGTGCCAGCTCACCACTCCCCTCGGACACTGAAGCTTTCTTT.

The CDR3 DNA reads TGTGCCAGCAGCGTAGAGGGCGATTCCTCCTACGAGCAGTACTTC. Its translation is CASSVEGDSSYEQYF. J is TRBJ2-7 and V is TRBV9; no firm D call. Deletions cut 0 bases from V and 0 bases from J, with 10 bases between. Looked up from germline, CDR1 is SGDLS and CDR2 is YYNGEE. The CDR3 contains 15 residues. Drawing the rest from reference TRBV9 and TRBJ2-7, the complete variable domain is DSGVTQTPKHLITATGQRVTLRCSPRSGDLSVYWYQQSLDQGLQFLIQYYNGEERAKGNILERFSAQQFPDLHSELNLSSLELGDSALYFCASSVEGDSSYEQYFGPGTRLTVT.

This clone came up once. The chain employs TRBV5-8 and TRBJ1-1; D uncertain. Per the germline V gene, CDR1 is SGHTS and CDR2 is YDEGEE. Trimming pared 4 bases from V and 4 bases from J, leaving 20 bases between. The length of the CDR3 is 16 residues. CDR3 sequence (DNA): TGTGCCAGCAGCCGACATCTCAAGGGTGAGGGCACTGAAGCTTTCTTT. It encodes CASSRHLKGEGTEAFF.

CDR3 sequence (DNA): TGTGCCAGCAGTGAATCTTCGCGTAAGCAGTACTTC. Translated, it gives CASSESSRKQYF. This chain links TRBV2 with TRBJ2-7; unclear D gene. V lost 2 bases and J lost 8, with 10 bases in between. Germline V lookup: CDR1 SNHLY, CDR2 FYNNEI. The CDR3 runs 12 residues.

The CDR3 protein is CASSPPGLASINEQFF. Here the CDR3 DNA reads TGTGCCAGCTCACCACCCGGGCTAGCGTCTATAAATGAGCAGTTCTTC. The chain combines TRBV18 with TRBJ2-1; D is perhaps TRBD2 (6 bases). This CDR3 comprises 16 residues. Germline CDR1 reads KGHSH; CDR2 reads LQKENI. V lost 0 bases to trimming and J lost 7 bases, with 16 bases between them.

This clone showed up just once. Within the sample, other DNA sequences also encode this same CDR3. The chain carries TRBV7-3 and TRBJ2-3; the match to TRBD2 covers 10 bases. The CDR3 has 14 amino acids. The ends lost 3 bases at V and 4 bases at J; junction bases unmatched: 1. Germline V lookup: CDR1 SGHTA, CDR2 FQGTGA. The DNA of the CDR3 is TGTGCCAGCAGCTTGCTAGCGGGAGCAGATACGCAGTATTTT. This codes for CASSLLAGADTQYF. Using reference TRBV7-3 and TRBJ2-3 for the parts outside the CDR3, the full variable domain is GAGVSQTPSNKVTEKGKYVELRCDPISGHTALYWYRQSLGQGPEFLIYFQGTGAADDSGLPNDRFFAVRPEGSVSTLKIQRTERGDSAVYLCASSLLAGADTQYFGPGTRLTVL.

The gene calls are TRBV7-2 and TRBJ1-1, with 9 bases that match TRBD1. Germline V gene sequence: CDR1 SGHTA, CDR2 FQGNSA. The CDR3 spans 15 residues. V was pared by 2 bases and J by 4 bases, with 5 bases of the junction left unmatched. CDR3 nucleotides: TGTGCCAGCAGCTTATACAGGACAGGGGCCACTGAAGCTTTCTTT. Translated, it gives CASSLYRTGATEAFF.

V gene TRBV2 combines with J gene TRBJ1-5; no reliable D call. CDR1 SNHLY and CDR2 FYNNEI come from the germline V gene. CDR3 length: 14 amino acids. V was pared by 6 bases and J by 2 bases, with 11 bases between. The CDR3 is CASRRESGNQPQHF. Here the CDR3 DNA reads TGTGCCAGCAGGAGGGAGTCAGGCAATCAGCCCCAGCATTTT.

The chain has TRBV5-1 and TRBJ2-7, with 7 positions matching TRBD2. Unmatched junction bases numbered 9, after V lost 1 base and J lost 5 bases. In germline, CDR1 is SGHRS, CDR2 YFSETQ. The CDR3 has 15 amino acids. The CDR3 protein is CASSLYGGSTDEQYF. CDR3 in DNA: TGCGCCAGCAGCTTGTACGGCGGGAGTACCGACGAGCAGTACTTC.

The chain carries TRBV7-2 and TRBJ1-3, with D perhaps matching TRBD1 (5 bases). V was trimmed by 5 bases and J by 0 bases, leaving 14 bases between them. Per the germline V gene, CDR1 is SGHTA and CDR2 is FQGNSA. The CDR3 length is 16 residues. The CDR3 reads CASSLRVQFSGNTIYF. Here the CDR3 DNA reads TGTGCCAGCAGCCTCAGGGTCCAGTTCTCTGGAAACACCATATATTTT.

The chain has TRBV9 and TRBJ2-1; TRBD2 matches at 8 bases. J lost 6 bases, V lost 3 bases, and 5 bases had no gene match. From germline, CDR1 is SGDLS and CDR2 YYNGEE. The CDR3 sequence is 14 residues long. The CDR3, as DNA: TGTGCCAGCAGCGGTCAGCTAGCGGGCAATGAGCAGTTCTTC. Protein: CASSGQLAGNEQFF.